The clone carrying this T cell receptor beta chain was observed at least ten times. CDR3 size: 16 residues. The germline V gene has CDR1 MGHRA and CDR2 YSYEKL. V gave up 0 bases and J gave up 0 bases, with 11 bases separating them. The sample comes from a study of T-cell reconstitution after alpha-beta-depleted transplantation in children. During its preparation, the TCRbeta library received unique molecular identifiers. TCRdb re-derived calls from the PCR reads in MiXCR, one entry per CDR3 protein. The sample holds fewer than 25,000 distinct CDR3 sequences, approximately 11% seen once. This clonotype originated in a human donor who donated a stem cell graft to a child with chronic granulomatous disease. The specimen comprised PBMCs from the stem cell graft donor, sampled from the stem cell graft. The V gene is TRBV4-1, the J gene TRBJ1-1, with D possibly being TRBD1 (5 bases). The CDR3 DNA reads TGCGCCAGCAGCCAAGAGTCAGGGCGATTGAACACTGAAGCTTTCTTT. Translation: CASSQESGRLNTEAFF.